This T cell receptor beta chain was identified during a study of cytomegalovirus exposure and HLA in healthy donors. Study results and caveats: CMV antigen specificity of a few CMV-associated chains was confirmed in vitro. Within an earlier analysis, most TCR beta V segments proved productive either about 90% or about 30% of the time. In a later analysis, HLA-associated beta chains showed higher expansion and lower generation probabilities than comparable chains.

Trimming cost V 4 bases and J 3 bases; bases outside gene matches: 6. The germline gives CDR1 LNHNV, CDR2 YYDKDF (reference sequence). The CDR3 has 16 amino acids. A word on this clone: Its target is not known.

The PCR was carried out with 60 Vbeta primers and 13 Jbeta primers. Generated by immunoSEQ multiplex PCR, the TCRdb table keeps only in-frame clones and is missing some. The table shows approximately 120,000 clones, with 80% to 90% occurring only once. This TCR came from a woman aged 40 to 50 in good health and CMV-seropositive. V gene TRBV15 combines with J gene TRBJ2-6; 7 nucleotides agree with TRBD2. The source material was PBMCs. CDR3 sequence reads: CATSIGRAIGANVLTF. CDR3 nucleotides: TGTGCCACCAGCATTGGGAGGGCGATTGGGGCCAACGTCCTGACTTTC.